This section outlines one TCR beta chain sequence together with its context. Germline-derived CDR1 and CDR2 are SGHVS and FNYEAQ. V shed 5 bases and J 1 base; nucleotides not matched to a gene: 7. This CDR3 spans 17 amino acids. A Seattle source enrolled patients during active infection and followed them longitudinally. Sequenced by immunoSEQ multiplex PCR; TCRdb stores in-frame clones only, minus some. The table includes about 64,000 clones, approximately 80% detected once. This specimen comes from a study of blood T cell repertoires in COVID-19. At the level of the study: The United States, Italy and Spain supplied acute and convalescent COVID-19 samples.

The J gene is TRBJ2-2, the V gene TRBV7-6; 10 bases fit TRBD2. The sequencing sample was made of peripheral blood. This clonotype was obtained from a man aged 55 to 70 with COVID-19, enrolled during active disease. The DNA of the CDR3 is TGTGCCAGCAGCCCCACCCGGACTAGCGGGAACACCGGGGAGCTGTTTTTT. This encodes CASSPTRTSGNTGELFF. Together with reference TRBV7-6 and TRBJ2-2, the CDR3 gives the full variable domain: GAGVSQSPRYKVTKRGQDVALRCDPISGHVSLYWYRQALGQGPEFLTYFNYEAQQDKSGLPNDRFSAERPEGSISTLTIQRTEQRDSAMYRCASSPTRTSGNTGELFFGEGSRLTVL.